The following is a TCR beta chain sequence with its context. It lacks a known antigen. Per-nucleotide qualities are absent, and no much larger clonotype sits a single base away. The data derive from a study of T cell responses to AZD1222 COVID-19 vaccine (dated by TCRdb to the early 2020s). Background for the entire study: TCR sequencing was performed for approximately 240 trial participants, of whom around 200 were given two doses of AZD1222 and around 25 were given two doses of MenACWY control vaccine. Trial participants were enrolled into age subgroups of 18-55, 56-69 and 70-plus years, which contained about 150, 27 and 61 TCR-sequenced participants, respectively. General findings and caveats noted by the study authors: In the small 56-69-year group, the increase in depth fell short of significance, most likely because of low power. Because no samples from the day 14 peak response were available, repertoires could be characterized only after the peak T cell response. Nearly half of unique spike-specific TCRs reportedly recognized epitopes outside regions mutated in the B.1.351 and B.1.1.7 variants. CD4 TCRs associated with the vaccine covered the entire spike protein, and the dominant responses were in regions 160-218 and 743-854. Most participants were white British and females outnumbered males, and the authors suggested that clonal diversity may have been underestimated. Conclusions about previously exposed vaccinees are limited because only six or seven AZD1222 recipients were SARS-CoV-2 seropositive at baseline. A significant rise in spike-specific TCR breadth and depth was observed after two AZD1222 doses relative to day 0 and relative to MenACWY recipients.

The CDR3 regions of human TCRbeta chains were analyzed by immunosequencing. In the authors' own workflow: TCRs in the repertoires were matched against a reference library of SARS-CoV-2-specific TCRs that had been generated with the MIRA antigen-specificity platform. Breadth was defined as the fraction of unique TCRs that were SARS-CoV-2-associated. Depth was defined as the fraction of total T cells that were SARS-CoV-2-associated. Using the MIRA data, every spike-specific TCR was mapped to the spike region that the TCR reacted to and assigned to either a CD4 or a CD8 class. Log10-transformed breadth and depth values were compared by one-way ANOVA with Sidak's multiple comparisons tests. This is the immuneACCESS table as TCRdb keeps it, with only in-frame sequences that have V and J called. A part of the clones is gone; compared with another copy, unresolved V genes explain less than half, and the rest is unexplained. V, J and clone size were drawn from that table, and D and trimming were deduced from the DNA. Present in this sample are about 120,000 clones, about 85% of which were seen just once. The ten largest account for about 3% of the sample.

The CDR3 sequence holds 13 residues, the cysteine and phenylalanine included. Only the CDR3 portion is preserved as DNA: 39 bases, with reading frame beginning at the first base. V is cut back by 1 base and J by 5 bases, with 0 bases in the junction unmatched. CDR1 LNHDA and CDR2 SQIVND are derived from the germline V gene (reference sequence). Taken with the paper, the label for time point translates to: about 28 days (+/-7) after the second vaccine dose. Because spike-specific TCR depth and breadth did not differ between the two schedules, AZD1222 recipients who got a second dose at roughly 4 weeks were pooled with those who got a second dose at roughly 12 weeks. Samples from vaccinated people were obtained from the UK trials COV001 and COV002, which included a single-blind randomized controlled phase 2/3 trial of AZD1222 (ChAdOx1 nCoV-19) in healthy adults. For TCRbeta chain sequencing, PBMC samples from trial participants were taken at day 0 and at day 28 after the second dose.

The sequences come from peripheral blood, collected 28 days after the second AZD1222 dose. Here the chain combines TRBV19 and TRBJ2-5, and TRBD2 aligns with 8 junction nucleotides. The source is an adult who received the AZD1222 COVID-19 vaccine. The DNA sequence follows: TGTGCCAGTAGTATAGCGGGGGGGGAGACCCAGTACTTC. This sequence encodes CASSIAGGETQYF.